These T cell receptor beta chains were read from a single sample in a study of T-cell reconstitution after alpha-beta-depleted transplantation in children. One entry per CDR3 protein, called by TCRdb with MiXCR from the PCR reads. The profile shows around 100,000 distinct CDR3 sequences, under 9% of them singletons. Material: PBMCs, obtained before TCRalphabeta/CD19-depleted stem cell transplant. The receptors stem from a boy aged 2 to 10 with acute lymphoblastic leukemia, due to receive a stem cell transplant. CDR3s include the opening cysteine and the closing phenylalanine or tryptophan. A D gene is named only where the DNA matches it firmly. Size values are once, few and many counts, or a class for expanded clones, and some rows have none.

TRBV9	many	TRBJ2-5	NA	CASRRGKETQYF	TGTGCCAGCCGCCGGGGGAAAGAGACCCAGTACTTC
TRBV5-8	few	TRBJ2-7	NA	CASRKNYEQYF	TGTGCCAGCAGAAAAAACTACGAGCAGTACTTC
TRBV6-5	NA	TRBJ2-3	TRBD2	CASSYSSSGGTDTQYF	TGTGCCAGCAGTTACTCGAGTAGCGGGGGCACAGATACGCAGTATTTT
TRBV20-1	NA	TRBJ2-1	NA	CSARDRGRGFITDNEQFF	TGCAGTGCTAGAGATCGGGGGCGAGGGTTCATTACCGACAATGAGCAGTTCTTC
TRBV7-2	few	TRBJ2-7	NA	CASTLAYGTSDYEQYF	TGTGCCAGCACCTTAGCGTACGGGACATCCGACTACGAGCAGTACTTC
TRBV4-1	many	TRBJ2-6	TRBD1	CASSGTGLSGANVLTF	TGCGCCAGCTCCGGGACAGGCTTGTCCGGGGCCAACGTCCTGACTTTC
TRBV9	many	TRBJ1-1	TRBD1	CASSPNPGQAVF	TGTGCCAGCAGCCCTAACCCGGGACAGGCTGTATTT
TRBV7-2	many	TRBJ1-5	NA	CASSPIGPANQPQHF	TGTGCCAGCAGCCCCATCGGGCCGGCGAATCAGCCCCAGCATTTT
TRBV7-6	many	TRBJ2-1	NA	CASSVYGVAASSYNEQFF	TGTGCCAGCAGCGTCTATGGGGTAGCGGCGAGCTCCTACAATGAGCAGTTCTTC
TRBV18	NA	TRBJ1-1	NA	CASSLNLNTEAFF	TGTGCCAGCTCATTGAACCTGAACACTGAAGCTTTCTTT
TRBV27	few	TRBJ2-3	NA	CASSRPRDSSTDTQYF	TGTGCCAGCAGCCGACCCCGGGACTCCAGCACAGATACGCAGTATTTT
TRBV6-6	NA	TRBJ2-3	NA	CASSLTDTQCF	TGTGCCAGCAGTCTTACAGATACGCAGTGTTTT
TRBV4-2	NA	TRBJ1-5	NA	CASSPGTLCYSNQPQHF	TGTGCCAGCAGCCCCGGGACCCTCTGTTATAGCAATCAGCCCCAGCATTTT
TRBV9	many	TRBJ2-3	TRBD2	CASSSGTSGDGGTQYF	TGTGCCAGCAGCTCCGGGACTAGCGGGGATGGGGGTACGCAGTATTTT
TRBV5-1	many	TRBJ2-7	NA	CASSFRDGGYEQYF	TGCGCCAGCAGCTTCCGGGACGGTGGCTACGAGCAGTACTTC
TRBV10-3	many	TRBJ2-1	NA	CAISERGSYNEQFF	TGTGCCATCAGTGAGCGGGGCTCCTACAATGAGCAGTTCTTC
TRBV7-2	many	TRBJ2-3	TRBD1	CASSLGTVPSTDTQYF	TGTGCCAGCAGCTTGGGGACAGTCCCTAGCACAGATACGCAGTATTTT
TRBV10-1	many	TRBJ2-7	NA	CASSELYGSYEQYF	TGCGCCAGCAGTGAGTTATATGGAAGTTACGAGCAGTACTTC
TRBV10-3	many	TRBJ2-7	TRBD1	CAITKGQGTSYEQYF	TGTGCCATCACCAAAGGACAGGGGACCTCCTACGAGCAGTACTTC
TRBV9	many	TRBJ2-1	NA	CASSAGTSYNEQFF	TGTGCCAGCAGCGCCGGGACCTCCTACAATGAGCAGTTCTTC
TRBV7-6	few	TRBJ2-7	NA	CASSLFSQEMVSSYEQYF	TGTGCCAGCAGCTTATTTTCACAGGAGATGGTCTCCTCCTACGAGCAGTACTTC
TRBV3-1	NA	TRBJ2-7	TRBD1	CATTPWPGTAYEQYF	TGTGCCACCACCCCTTGGCCCGGGACAGCCTACGAGCAGTACTTC
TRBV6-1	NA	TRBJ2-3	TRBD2	CASSPLAGGQGGTQYF	TGTGCCAGCAGCCCTCTCGCGGGGGGGCAGGGCGGTACGCAGTATTTT
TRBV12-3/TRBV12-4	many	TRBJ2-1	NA	CASTDRNGEQFF	TGTGCCAGCACGGACAGAAATGGTGAGCAGTTCTTC
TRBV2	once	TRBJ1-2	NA	CAGSDLYF	TGTGCCGGCAGTGATTTGTACTTC
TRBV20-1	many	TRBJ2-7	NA	CSARDVGGPTYEQYF	TGCAGTGCTAGAGATGTTGGGGGACCCACCTACGAGCAGTACTTC